These T cell receptor beta chains were read from a single sample in a study of shared clonotypes between healthy human individuals. Sequenced by immunoSEQ multiplex PCR; TCRdb stores in-frame clones only, minus some. The data show more than 2 million clones, roughly 96% seen once. The sample comprised naive CD4+ T cells sorted from blood. The receptors derive from a man in his late teens or twenties in good health. CDR3s leave out the opening cysteine and the closing phenylalanine or tryptophan. The order of the fields is V gene, J gene, CDR3 protein.

TRBV6-5,TRBJ2-7,ASRRGDHEQY
TRBV12-5,TRBJ1-2,ASGLVLGASGYT
TRBV28,TRBJ2-3,ASSPRTSGGTSTDTQY
TRBV7-9,TRBJ1-1,ASSRGQNTEAF
TRBV6-1,TRBJ2-5,ASSEQFLAGGGETQY
TRBV10-1,TRBJ2-2,ASSENWLGDTGELF
TRBV10-1,TRBJ1-2,ASSAFLNYGYT
TRBV19,TRBJ2-5,ASSIGLAGVPETQY
TRBV5-6,TRBJ2-6,ASSFDRGSGANVLT
TRBV6-5,TRBJ2-1,ASRGDRNEQF
TRBV4-1,TRBJ1-2,ASSQDPARVDGYT
TRBV7-9,TRBJ2-5,ASSLAPGRETQY
TRBV9,TRBJ2-5,ASSVAPQGGETQY
TRBV6-1,TRBJ2-3,ASSEAGAATDTQY
TRBV7-2,TRBJ1-4,ASSPQGGTNEKLF
TRBV4-1,TRBJ1-2,ASSQALGGYGYT
TRBV5-1,TRBJ2-1,ASSLSLGQAF
TRBV28,TRBJ2-7,ASSLGGGGMTYEQY
TRBV5-5,TRBJ1-4,ASSPDGTTNEKLF
TRBV7-2,TRBJ1-5,ASSPVGQLNQPQH
TRBV7-9,TRBJ2-7,ASEAGSAYEQY
TRBV5-4,TRBJ2-3,ASSRQGGTDTQY
TRBV6-5,TRBJ2-5,ARGLEQVPQETQY
TRBV7-8,TRBJ2-6,ASSSGPTRGANVLT
TRBV19,TRBJ1-5,ASSWTGNSNQPQH
TRBV5-1,TRBJ2-7,ASSLASGDYEQY
TRBV18,TRBJ1-3,ASSLGQRGLSGNTIY
TRBV29-1,TRBJ2-5,SVGTGTAQGPY
TRBV27,TRBJ1-6,ASSPRDLRVVH
TRBV9,TRBJ2-1,ASSARGSSYNEQF
TRBV6-6,TRBJ2-7,ASSYGQGVGYEQY
TRBV7-9,TRBJ2-2,ASSPVGLRGTGELF
TRBV11-2,TRBJ2-7,ASSSFSRGLFYEQY
TRBV2,TRBJ1-6,ASSGTVDSPLH
TRBV30,TRBJ1-1,AWTGQGARTEAF
TRBV11-2,TRBJ2-1,ASSLGTRGGGSNNEQF
TRBV9,TRBJ2-7,ASSVGRATYEQY
TRBV19,TRBJ1-1,ASIFETNTEAF
TRBV2,TRBJ2-1,ASTSDSYNEQF
TRBV2,TRBJ1-4,ASNPTGVDEKLF
TRBV5-1,TRBJ1-2,ASSSTGPVRDGYT
TRBV25-1,TRBJ1-6,ASSVGGGAPLH
TRBV2,TRBJ1-1,ASSNTNTEAF
TRBV6-6,TRBJ1-4,ASRWDRGNEKLF
TRBV5-1,TRBJ2-7,ASRGDIIYTYEQY
TRBV5-1,TRBJ1-1,ASSRREARTEAF
TRBV7-2,TRBJ1-2,ASSLRAGVLDGYT
TRBV6-1,TRBJ2-7,ASTQGFSEQY
TRBV7-2,TRBJ2-2,ASYTPDRVYGELF
TRBV6-5,TRBJ2-7,ASQPSGGPREQY
TRBV28,TRBJ1-2,ASTYTTANYGYT
TRBV7-2,TRBJ1-1,ASSLEVNTEAF
TRBV7-2,TRBJ2-1,ASSLRGLAGTYNEQF
TRBV6-5,TRBJ2-5,ASSYSRETQY